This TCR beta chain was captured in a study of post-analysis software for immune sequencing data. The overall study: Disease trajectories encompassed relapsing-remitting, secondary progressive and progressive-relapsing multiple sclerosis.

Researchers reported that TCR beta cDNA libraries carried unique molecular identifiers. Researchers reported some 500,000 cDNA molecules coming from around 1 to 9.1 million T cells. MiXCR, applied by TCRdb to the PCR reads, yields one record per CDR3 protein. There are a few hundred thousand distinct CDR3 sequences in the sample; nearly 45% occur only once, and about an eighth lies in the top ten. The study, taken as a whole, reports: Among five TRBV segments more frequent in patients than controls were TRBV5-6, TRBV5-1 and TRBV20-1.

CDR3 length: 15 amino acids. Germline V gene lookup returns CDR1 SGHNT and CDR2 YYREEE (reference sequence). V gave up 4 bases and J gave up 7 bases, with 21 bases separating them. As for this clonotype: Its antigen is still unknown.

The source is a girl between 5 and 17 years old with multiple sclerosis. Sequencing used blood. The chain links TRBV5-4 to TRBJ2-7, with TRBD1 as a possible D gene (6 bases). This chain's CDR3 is CASSRRGGPNNEQYF. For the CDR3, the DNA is TGTGCCAGCAGCCGCAGGGGTGGACCCAACAATGAGCAGTACTTC. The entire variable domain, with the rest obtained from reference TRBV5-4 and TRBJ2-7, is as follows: ETGVTQSPTHLIKTRGQQVTLRCSSQSGHNTVSWYQQALGQGPQFIFQYYREEENGRGNFPPRFSGLQFPNYSSELNVNALELDDSALYLCASSRRGGPNNEQYFGPGTRLTVT.